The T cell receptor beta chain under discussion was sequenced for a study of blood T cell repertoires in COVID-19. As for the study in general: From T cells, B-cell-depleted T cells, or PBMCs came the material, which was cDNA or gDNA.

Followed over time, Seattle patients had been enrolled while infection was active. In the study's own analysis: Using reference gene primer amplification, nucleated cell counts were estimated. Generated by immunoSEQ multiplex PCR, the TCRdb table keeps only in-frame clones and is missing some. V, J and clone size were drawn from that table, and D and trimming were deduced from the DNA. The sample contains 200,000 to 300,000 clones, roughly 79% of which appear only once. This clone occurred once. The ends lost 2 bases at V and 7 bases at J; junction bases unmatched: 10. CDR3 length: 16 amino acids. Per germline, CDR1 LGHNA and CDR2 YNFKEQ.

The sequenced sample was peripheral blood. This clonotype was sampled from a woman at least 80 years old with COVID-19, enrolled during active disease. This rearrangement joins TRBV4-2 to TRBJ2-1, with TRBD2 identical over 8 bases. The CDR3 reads CASSQPLAERRNEQFF. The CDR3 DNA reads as TGTGCCAGCAGCCAACCACTAGCGGAGCGACGGAATGAGCAGTTCTTC.